This TCR beta chain derives from a study of blood T cell repertoires in COVID-19 (dated by TCRdb to 2018 to 2020). Broadly, across the study: Collaborator samples came from the United States, Italy and Spain and covered acute and convalescent phases of COVID-19. The material from the prospective study consisted of cDNA or gDNA derived from T cells, B-cell-depleted T cells, or PBMCs. Subjects who had been exposed to COVID-19, were actively infected with it, or had recovered from it provided the deeply sampled blood TCRbeta repertoires that made up the dataset. The repertoires were made available in a free public database intended to serve as a resource for research on the immune response to SARS-CoV-2. Samples were obtained from the ongoing ImmuneRACE study (first 160 participants) and from about 1,300 subjects provided by 6 global collaborators. The sample metadata nearly always contained a de-identified subject ID, COVID-19 status, age in years and sex. Where available, HLA class I and class II types were taken from metadata supplied by the sample provider and were not determined by assay-based typing.

What the authors observed across the whole study: The amount of clinical and demographic metadata varied by source and participant and was provided uncurated.

Comment on this clone: Its antigen is unknown. No base quality information exists; no much larger clone differs at one position.

From the cysteine through the phenylalanine, the CDR3 covers 15 amino acids. CDR3 DNA is the only sequence kept; it has 45 bases, read in frame from the first base. V is pruned by 9 bases and J by 4 bases, leaving 8 bases of the junction without a gene match. CDR1 SGHDT and CDR2 YYEEEE are derived from the germline V gene. Collaborating institutions collected whole blood in K2EDTA tubes following their own protocols. Collaborator samples were shipped for TCRbeta analysis as frozen whole blood, isolated PBMCs, or DNA extracted from either sample type. TCRbeta CDR3 regions were amplified from genomic DNA by means of the immunoSEQ Assay, a bias-controlled multiplex PCR. The authors' pipeline ran thus. Within the assay, amplification of reference gene primers was used to estimate how many nucleated cells each sample contained. Sequence reads were collapsed and filtered to measure the absolute abundance of every unique TCRbeta CDR3 rearrangement. For each sample, productive Simpson clonality was calculated by taking the square root of Simpson's diversity index across productive rearrangements. This is the immuneACCESS table as TCRdb keeps it, with only in-frame sequences that have V and J called. A part of the clones is gone; compared with another copy, unresolved V genes explain less than half, and the rest is unexplained. V and J calls and clone size are those listed in that table; D and trimming were worked out from the DNA. A total of about 150,000 clones appear in this sample, roughly 89% of them only once. The ten biggest clones cover just under 0.95% of the sample.

The sequence is built from TRBV5-6 and TRBJ2-1, with 12 bases aligning to TRBD2. The sample was peripheral blood. The receptor was derived from a woman aged 45-65 years with acute or convalescent COVID-19. The nucleotide sequence reads as follows: TGTGCCATCGGATCCCTAGCGGGGGGGTACAATGAGCAGTTCTTC. Translation gives CAIGSLAGGYNEQFF. The CDR3, completed at both ends by the reference TRBV5-6 and TRBJ2-1 genes, gives the full variable domain DAGVTQSPTHLIKTRGQQVTLRCSPKSGHDTVSWYQQALGQGPQFIFQYYEEEERQRGNFPDRFSGHQFPNYSSELNVNALLLGDSALYLCAIGSLAGGYNEQFFGPGTRLTVL.